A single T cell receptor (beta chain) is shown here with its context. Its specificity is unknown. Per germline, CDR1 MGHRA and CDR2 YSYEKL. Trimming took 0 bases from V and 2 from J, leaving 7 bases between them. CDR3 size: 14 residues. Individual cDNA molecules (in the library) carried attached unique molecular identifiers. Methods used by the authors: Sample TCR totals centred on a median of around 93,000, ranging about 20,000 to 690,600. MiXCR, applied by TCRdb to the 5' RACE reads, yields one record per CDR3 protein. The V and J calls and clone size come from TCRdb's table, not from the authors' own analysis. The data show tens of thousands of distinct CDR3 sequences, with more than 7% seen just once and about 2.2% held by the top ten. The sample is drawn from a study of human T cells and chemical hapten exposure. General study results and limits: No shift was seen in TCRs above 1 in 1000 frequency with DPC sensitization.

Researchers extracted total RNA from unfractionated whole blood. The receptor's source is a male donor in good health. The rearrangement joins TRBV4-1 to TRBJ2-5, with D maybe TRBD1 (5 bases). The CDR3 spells CASSQEPGQETQYF. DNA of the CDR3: TGCGCCAGCAGCCAAGAGCCAGGGCAAGAGACCCAGTACTTC.